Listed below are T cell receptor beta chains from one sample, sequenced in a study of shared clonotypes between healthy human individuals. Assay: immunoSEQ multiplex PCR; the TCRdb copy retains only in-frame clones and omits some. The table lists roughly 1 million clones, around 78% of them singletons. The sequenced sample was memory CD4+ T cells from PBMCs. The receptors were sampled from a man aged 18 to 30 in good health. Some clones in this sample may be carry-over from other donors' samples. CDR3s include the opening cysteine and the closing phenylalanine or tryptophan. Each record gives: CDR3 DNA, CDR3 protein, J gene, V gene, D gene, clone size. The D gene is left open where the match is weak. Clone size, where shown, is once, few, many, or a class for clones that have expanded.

CDR3nt: TGCGCCAGCAGCTCCCAGGGTAATAGGTACGAGCAGTACTTC
CDR3aa: CASSSQGNRYEQYF
j_gene: TRBJ2-7
v_gene: TRBV5-1
d_gene: .
abundance: .

CDR3nt: TGTGCCAGCAATTGGGTGGGCAGGGGCTACGAGCAGTACTTC
CDR3aa: CASNWVGRGYEQYF
j_gene: TRBJ2-7
v_gene: TRBV28
d_gene: .
abundance: .

CDR3nt: TGTGCCAGCAGTTTAGGGGGTCGGGTTAGCACAGATACGCAGTATTTT
CDR3aa: CASSLGGRVSTDTQYF
j_gene: TRBJ2-3
v_gene: TRBV27
d_gene: .
abundance: few

CDR3nt: TGTGCCAGCTCACCCTCGGACAGGGGAAATCAGCCCCAGCATTTT
CDR3aa: CASSPSDRGNQPQHF
j_gene: TRBJ1-5
v_gene: TRBV18
d_gene: TRBD1
abundance: .

CDR3nt: TGTGCCTGGAGAGGGGGGACCGGGGAGCTGTTTTTT
CDR3aa: CAWRGGTGELFF
j_gene: TRBJ2-2
v_gene: TRBV30
d_gene: .
abundance: .

CDR3nt: TGTGCCAGCAGTTCTGCAGATACGCAGTATTTT
CDR3aa: CASSSADTQYF
j_gene: TRBJ2-3
v_gene: TRBV27
d_gene: .
abundance: .

CDR3nt: TGTGCCAGCAGCTTTCTCGAGGGACTAGCGGCAACCAATGAGCAGTTCTTC
CDR3aa: CASSFLEGLAATNEQFF
j_gene: TRBJ2-1
v_gene: TRBV7-9
d_gene: TRBD2
abundance: .

CDR3nt: TGTGCCAGCAGCTTACTAGCGGGAGGGCGCGGCAATGAGCAGTTCTTC
CDR3aa: CASSLLAGGRGNEQFF
j_gene: TRBJ2-1
v_gene: TRBV11-3
d_gene: TRBD2
abundance: .

CDR3nt: TGTGCCTGGAGTGACCAGGGTGAGGGTGGCTACACCTTC
CDR3aa: CAWSDQGEGGYTF
j_gene: TRBJ1-2
v_gene: TRBV30
d_gene: .
abundance: .

CDR3nt: TGTGCCAGCTCACCCGTGGGCAGGGAATACGAGCAGTACTTC
CDR3aa: CASSPVGREYEQYF
j_gene: TRBJ2-7
v_gene: TRBV18
d_gene: .
abundance: .

CDR3nt: TGTGCCAGCACTTGGGGTTTTAGTCAGCCCCAGCATTTT
CDR3aa: CASTWGFSQPQHF
j_gene: TRBJ1-5
v_gene: TRBV6-1
d_gene: .
abundance: .